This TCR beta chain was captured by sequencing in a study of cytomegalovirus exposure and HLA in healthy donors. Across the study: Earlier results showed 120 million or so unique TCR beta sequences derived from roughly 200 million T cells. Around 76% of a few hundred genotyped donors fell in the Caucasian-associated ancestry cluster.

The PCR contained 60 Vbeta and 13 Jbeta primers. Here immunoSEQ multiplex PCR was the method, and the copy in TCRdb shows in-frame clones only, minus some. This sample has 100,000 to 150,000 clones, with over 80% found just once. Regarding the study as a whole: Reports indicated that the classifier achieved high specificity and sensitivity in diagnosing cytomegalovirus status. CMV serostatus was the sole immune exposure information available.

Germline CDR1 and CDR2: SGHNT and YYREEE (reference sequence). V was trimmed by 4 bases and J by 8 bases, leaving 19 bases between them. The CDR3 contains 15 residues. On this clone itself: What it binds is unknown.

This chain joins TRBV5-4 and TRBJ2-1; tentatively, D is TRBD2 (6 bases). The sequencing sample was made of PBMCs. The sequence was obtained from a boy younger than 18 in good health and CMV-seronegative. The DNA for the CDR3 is TGTGCCAGCAGCCCCCAGGCGGGGTCGAGCGATGAGCAGTTCTTC. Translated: CASSPQAGSSDEQFF.